This TCR beta chain came from a study of response to subunit inactivated influenza vaccine. Findings and limits, study-wide: A suggestion made by the authors is that each seasonal influenza vaccination recruits few new T cells.

From the RT-PCR reads, TCRdb called clonotypes with MiXCR, one entry per CDR3 protein. The sample lists hundreds of thousands of distinct CDR3 sequences; around 14% were seen once. This clonotype was detected only a few times. Its specificity is unknown. With V trimmed by 8 bases and J by 3 bases, 5 bases remained unmatched. CDR3 length: 13 amino acids. Germline lookup yields CDR1 MDHEN and CDR2 SYDVKM. This clonotype was obtained from a man between 50 and 59 years old who received an inactivated influenza vaccine. The chain employs TRBV28 and TRBJ2-7; TRBD2 agrees at 9 bases. Sequences were derived from PBMCs from blood, sampled less than 13 days after vaccination. Written as DNA, the CDR3 is TGTGCCAGCGTGGGGACTAGCTTCTACGAGCAGTACTTC. Its translation is CASVGTSFYEQYF.